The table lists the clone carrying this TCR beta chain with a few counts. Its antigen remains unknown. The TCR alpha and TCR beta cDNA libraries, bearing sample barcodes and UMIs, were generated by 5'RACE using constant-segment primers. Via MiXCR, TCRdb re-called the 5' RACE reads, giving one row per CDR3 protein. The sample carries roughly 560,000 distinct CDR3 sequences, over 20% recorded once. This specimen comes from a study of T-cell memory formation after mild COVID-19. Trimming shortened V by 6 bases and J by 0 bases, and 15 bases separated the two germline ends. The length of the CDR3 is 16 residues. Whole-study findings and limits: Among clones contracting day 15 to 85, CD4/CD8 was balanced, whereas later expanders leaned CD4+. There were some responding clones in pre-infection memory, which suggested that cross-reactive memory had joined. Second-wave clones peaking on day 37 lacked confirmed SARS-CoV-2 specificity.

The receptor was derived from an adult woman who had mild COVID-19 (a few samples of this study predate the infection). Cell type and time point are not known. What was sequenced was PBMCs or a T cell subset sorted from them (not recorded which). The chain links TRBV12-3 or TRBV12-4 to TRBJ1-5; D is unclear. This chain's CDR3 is CASRPMGGNSNQPQHF. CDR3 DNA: TGTGCCAGCAGGCCGATGGGAGGGAATAGCAATCAGCCCCAGCATTTT.